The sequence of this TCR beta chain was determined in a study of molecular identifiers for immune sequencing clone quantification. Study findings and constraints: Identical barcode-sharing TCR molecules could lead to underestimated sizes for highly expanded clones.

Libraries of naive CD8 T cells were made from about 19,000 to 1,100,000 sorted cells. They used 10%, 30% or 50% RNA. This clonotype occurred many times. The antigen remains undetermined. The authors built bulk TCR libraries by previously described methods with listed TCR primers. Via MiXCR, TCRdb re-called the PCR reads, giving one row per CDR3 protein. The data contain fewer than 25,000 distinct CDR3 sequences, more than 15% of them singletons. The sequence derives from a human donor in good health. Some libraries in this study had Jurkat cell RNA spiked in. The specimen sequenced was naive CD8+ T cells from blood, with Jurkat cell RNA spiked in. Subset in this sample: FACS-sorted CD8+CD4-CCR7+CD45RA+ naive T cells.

CDR3 amino acids: CASSLSTGGEQYF. The DNA of the CDR3 is TGTGCCAGCAGTTTATCTACAGGGGGCGAGCAGTACTTC. The J gene is TRBJ2-7, the V gene TRBV27; 8 bases fit TRBD1. Germline V lookup: CDR1 MNHEY, CDR2 SMNVEV (reference sequence). The CDR3 length is 13 residues. V dropped 0 bases and J dropped 6; count of bases not matched to a gene: 1.